This TCR beta chain was found in a study of T-cell reconstitution after alpha-beta-depleted transplantation in children. Study findings and constraints: Reportedly, alpha-beta T cells present about two months post-transplant originated from several hundred expanded clones of graft origin. Hyperexpanded clones declined; after one year, newly produced T cells mostly supplied diversity. After transplant, high TCRbeta diversity at day 60 in some patients arose from surviving recipient T cells and thymic progenitors.

The authors prepared the TCRbeta library with unique molecular identifiers. A single record per CDR3 protein comes from TCRdb applying MiXCR to the PCR reads. The sample shows 780,000 or so distinct CDR3 sequences, approximately 15% of them seen only once. In this sample, this clonotype turned up many times. Its target is unknown. V dropped 6 bases and J dropped 1 base, with 11 bases sitting between them. The germline V gene encodes CDR1 SGHVS and CDR2 FNYEAQ. This CDR3 spans 14 amino acids. Sample: PBMCs, mostly from graft donor cells, taken 360 days after TCRalphabeta/CD19-depleted stem cell transplant. The sequence was obtained from a male patient between 10 and 17 years old who had a stem cell transplant for acute lymphoblastic leukemia, so the T cells may come from the graft donor. This sequence joins TRBV7-6 and TRBJ2-3; possibly TRBD1 or TRBD2 for D (5 bases each). CDR3 loop: CASSGGLGTDTQYF. The CDR3 DNA is TGTGCCAGCAGTGGGGGTCTTGGCACAGATACGCAGTATTTT.